This TCR beta chain appears in the sequencing data of a study of beta chain features in type 1 diabetes. Study context: Examined across all samples were some 110 million sorted cells.

In germline, CDR1 is SGHRS, CDR2 YFSETQ. V was clipped by 3 bases and J by 1 base; unmatched bases: 5. The CDR3 is 15 amino acids. Of the isolated RNA, all was reverse transcribed, and so the sequenced material was expressed TCRB transcripts. It was found that naive, central memory and regulatory T cell samples averaged about 3.5 million reads. Clones were sequenced by immunoSEQ multiplex PCR, and TCRdb holds only the in-frame ones, with some missing. The table lists almost 350,000 clones, about 19% of them singletons. The sample holds a few counts of this clone. Antigen: not known. Findings and limits, study-wide: A possible short-template PCR bias applies equally to patients and controls.

The sequencing sample was made of naive CD4+ T cells from blood. The TCR was taken from a woman between 18 and 30 years old in good health. This chain uses TRBV5-1 with TRBJ2-3, with 7 bases identical to TRBD2. CDR3 coding DNA: TGCGCCAGCAGCTCGGAAACTAGCGGCACAGATACGCAGTATTTT. Amino acid sequence: CASSSETSGTDTQYF.